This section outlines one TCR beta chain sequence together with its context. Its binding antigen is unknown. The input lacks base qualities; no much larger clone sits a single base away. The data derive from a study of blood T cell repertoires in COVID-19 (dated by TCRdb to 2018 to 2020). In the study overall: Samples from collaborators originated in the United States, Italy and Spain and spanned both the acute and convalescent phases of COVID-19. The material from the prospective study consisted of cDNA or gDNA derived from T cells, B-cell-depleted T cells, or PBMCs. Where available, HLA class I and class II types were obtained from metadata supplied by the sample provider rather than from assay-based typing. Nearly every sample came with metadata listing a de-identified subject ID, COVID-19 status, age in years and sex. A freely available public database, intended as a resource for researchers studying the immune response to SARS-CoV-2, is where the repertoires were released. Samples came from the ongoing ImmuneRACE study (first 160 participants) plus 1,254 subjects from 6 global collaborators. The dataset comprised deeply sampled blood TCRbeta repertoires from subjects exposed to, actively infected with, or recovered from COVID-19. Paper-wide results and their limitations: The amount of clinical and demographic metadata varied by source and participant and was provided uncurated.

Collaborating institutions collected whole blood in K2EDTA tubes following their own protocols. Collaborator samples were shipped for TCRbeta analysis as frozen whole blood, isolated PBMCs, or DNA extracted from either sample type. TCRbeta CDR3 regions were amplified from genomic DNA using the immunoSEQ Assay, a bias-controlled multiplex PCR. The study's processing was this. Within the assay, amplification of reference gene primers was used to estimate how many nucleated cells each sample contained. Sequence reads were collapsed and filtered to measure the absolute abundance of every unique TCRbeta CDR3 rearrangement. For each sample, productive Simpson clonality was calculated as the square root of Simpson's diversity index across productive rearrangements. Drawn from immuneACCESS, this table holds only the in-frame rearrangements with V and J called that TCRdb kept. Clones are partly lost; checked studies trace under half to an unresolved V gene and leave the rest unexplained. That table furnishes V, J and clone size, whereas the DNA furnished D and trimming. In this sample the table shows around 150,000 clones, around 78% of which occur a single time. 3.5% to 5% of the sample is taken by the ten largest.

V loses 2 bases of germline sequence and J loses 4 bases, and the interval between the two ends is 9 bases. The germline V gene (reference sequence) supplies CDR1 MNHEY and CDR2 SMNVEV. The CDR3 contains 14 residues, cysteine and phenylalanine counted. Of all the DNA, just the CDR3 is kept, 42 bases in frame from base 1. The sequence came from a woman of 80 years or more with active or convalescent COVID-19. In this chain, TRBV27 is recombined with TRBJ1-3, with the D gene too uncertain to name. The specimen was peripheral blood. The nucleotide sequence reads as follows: TGTGCCAGCAGTTTAGCGGGGTTAGGAAACACCATATATTTT. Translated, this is CASSLAGLGNTIYF.